This T cell receptor beta chain was sequenced in a study of tumor T cells in aggressive B-cell lymphoma. The CDR3 runs 13 residues. V dropped 4 bases and J dropped 1 base, with 6 bases sitting between them. CDR1 is MNHEY and CDR2 is SMNVEV in the germline V gene (reference sequence). TCRdb keeps only in-frame clones here, not all; method: immunoSEQ multiplex PCR. The sample yields more than 4,000 clones, approximately 84% seen once. The rearrangement links TRBV27 to TRBJ2-3, with D perhaps matching TRBD1 (5 bases). The sequence was collected from an adult with diffuse large B cell lymphoma. Material: tumor tissue. The CDR3 spells CASSWGGTDTQYF. The DNA of the CDR3 is TGTGCCAGCAGTTGGGGCGGCACAGATACGCAGTATTTT.